This T cell receptor beta chain is drawn from a study of cytomegalovirus exposure and HLA in healthy donors. Some clones are missing from TCRdb's copy, which holds only in-frame ones; the method was immunoSEQ multiplex PCR. The sample yields approximately 170,000 clones, approximately 81% seen once. About this clone: The antigen is not known.

Donors came from a validation cohort of about 120 subjects, distinct from the first 666-subject cohort. Findings of the study overall: Cytomegalovirus association was assigned to 150 to 200 TCR beta chains. Specificity of a few CMV-associated chains for CMV antigens was verified in vitro.

V trimming: 0 bases; J trimming: 0 bases; junction bases outside the gene matches: 5. The CDR3 is 17 amino acids. Germline values: CDR1 SGDLS, CDR2 YYNGEE. The chain couples TRBV9 to TRBJ2-1, with 8 bases that match TRBD1. Sequencing was done on a sample of PBMCs. This clonotype was sampled from a young man in good health and CMV-seropositive. The CDR3 nucleotides read TGTGCCAGCAGCGTAGGGGTTACAGGGGGCTCCTACAATGAGCAGTTCTTC. This encodes CASSVGVTGGSYNEQFF.